This note documents a single T cell receptor beta chain sequence. Antigen specificity is unknown. The data were taken from a study of shared clonotypes between healthy human individuals. Study-level results: Despite large depth, rarefaction showed incomplete sorted-subset sequencing.

Assay execution took place at the deep level. TCRdb's table, derived via immunoSEQ multiplex PCR, lists solely in-frame clones and lacks some. The sample lists over 2 million clones, about 95% occurring once. Per germline, CDR1 GTSNPN and CDR2 SVGIG (reference sequence). This CDR3 spans 13 amino acids. The germline V and J ends were trimmed by 5 bases and 6 bases, with 17 bases remaining between them. This chain connects TRBV30 to TRBJ2-7; D is tentatively TRBD1 or TRBD2 (6 bases each). The sequence was collected from a young man in good health. The specimen was naive CD4+ T cells sorted from blood. Subset meaning: CD45RA+ positively selected. CDR3 residues: CAWLKGGALEQYF. The CDR3 bases are TGTGCCTGGTTAAAGGGGGGCGCGCTCGAGCAGTACTTC. Supplemented by reference TRBV30 and TRBJ2-7, the full variable domain reads SQTIHQWPATLVQPVGSPLSLECTVEGTSNPNLYWYRQAAGRGLQLLFYSVGIGQISSEVPQNLSASRPQDRQFILSSKKLLLSDSGFYLCAWLKGGALEQYFGPGTRLTVT.